This record looks at one TCR beta chain sequence and its context. Antigen unknown. The sample is drawn from a study of CXCR3-negative and CXCR3-positive naive CD8 T cells. Study-wide results and caveats: Diversity ran similarly high across both naive subsets but far lower in memory CD8+ cells.

The CDR3 is 13 amino acids. Per the germline V gene, CDR1 is SEHNR and CDR2 is FQNEAQ (reference sequence). TRB cDNA was prepared as libraries by UMI-labeled 5' RACE. One entry per CDR3 protein, without DNA, is what TCRdb gives after re-calling the 5' RACE reads. The sample features approximately 88,000 distinct CDR3 sequences, with over 1.5% in its top ten. This sequence originates from a human donor in good health. Some clones in this sample may be carry-over from other donors' samples. V is TRBV7-9 and J is TRBJ2-7; the D call from TCRdb, TRBD1, cannot be confirmed without DNA. Material for sequencing was naive CXCR3- CD8+ T cells from blood. Stated subset: CD45RO-CCR7+CD27+CD95- naive CD8+ T cells lacking CXCR3 (TNR3-). CDR3 sequence: CASSFRASYEQYF.